The 32 T cell receptor beta chains below all came from one sample that was sequenced in a study of blood T cell repertoires in COVID-19. Profiled with immunoSEQ multiplex PCR; TCRdb holds only in-frame clones, not every one. This table holds about 170,000 clones, around 85% found once. The specimen sequenced was peripheral blood. The receptors derive from a woman over 75 with COVID-19, enrolled during active disease.

This chain joins TRBV6-6 and TRBJ1-2, with D possibly being TRBD1 (5 bases). The V end was cut by 0 bases, the J end by 5 bases, with 16 bases between. Germline assignment: CDR1 MNHNY and CDR2 SVGAGI (reference sequence). The CDR3 extends over 16 amino acids. The DNA of the CDR3 is TGTGCCAGCAGTTACTCTTCTATGGGGTCAGGGTATGGCTACACCTTC. Its translation: CASSYSSMGSGYGYTF.

This clone was recorded once. J is TRBJ1-5 and V is TRBV12-5, with TRBD1 matching 10 bases. This CDR3 has 15 amino acids. Germline CDR1 is LGHNT and CDR2 is FRNRAP. The junction had 2 bases not matched to a gene; V was cut back by 1 base and J by 5 bases. CDR3: CASGLGQGADQPQHF. As DNA, the CDR3 is TGTGCTAGTGGTTTGGGACAGGGGGCGGATCAGCCCCAGCATTTT. Using reference TRBV12-5 and TRBJ1-5 for the parts outside the CDR3, the full variable domain is DARVTQTPRHKVTEMGQEVTMRCQPILGHNTVFWYRQTMMQGLELLAYFRNRAPLDDSGMPKDRFSAEMPDATLATLKIQPSEPRDSAVYFCASGLGQGADQPQHFGDGTRLSIL.

The CDR3 bases are TGTGCCAGCAGCTTAGGGGGATTCAATGAAAAACTGTTTTTT. This encodes CASSLGGFNEKLFF. The chain employs TRBV5-4 and TRBJ1-4, with D perhaps matching TRBD1 (6 bases). The length of the CDR3 is 14 residues. Per germline, CDR1 SGHNT and CDR2 YYREEE (reference sequence). V lost 2 bases and J lost 5, with 10 bases in between. Based on the CDR3 plus reference TRBV5-4 and TRBJ1-4, the full variable domain is ETGVTQSPTHLIKTRGQQVTLRCSSQSGHNTVSWYQQALGQGPQFIFQYYREEENGRGNFPPRFSGLQFPNYSSELNVNALELDDSALYLCASSLGGFNEKLFFGSGTQLSVL.

The genes are TRBV5-1 and TRBJ1-1; 7 bases match TRBD1. CDR3 length: 14 amino acids. Germline loops: CDR1 SGHRS, CDR2 YFSETQ. With V trimmed by 3 bases and J by 2 bases, 4 bases remained unmatched. The CDR3 bases are TGCGCCAGCAGCTGGGACAGACCTAACACTGAAGCTTTCTTT. This gives the protein CASSWDRPNTEAFF.

This clone is medium-sized (0.01 to 0.1%). The chain has TRBV2 and TRBJ1-5, with TRBD1 matching over 7 bases. The V gene end was trimmed by 1 base and the J gene end by 0 bases; junction bases not matched to a gene: 0. CDR3 length: 15 amino acids. Germline values: CDR1 SNHLY, CDR2 FYNNEI. The CDR3 here is CASSEGQGSNQPQHF. In DNA form, the CDR3 reads TGTGCCAGCAGTGAAGGACAGGGTAGCAATCAGCCCCAGCATTTT.

Only a few counts were recorded for this clone. The gene calls are TRBV5-4 and TRBJ1-2, with TRBD1 as a possible D gene (6 bases). V was clipped by 3 bases and J by 4 bases, with 7 bases between them. There are 12 residues in the CDR3. CDR1 is SGHNT, CDR2 YYREEE, per germline (reference sequence). This CDR3 reads CASSSDSYGYTF. DNA of the CDR3: TGTGCCAGCAGCTCGGACAGCTATGGCTACACCTTC.

The rearrangement links TRBV12-3 or TRBV12-4 to TRBJ2-7; perhaps TRBD2 as D (6 bases). V was clipped by 4 bases and J by 6 bases, with 10 bases between them. CDR3 size: 12 residues. Written as DNA, the CDR3 is TGTGCCAGCAGTTCCGGGGGAGGCGAGCAGTACTTC. Translation: CASSSGGGEQYF.

This chain joins TRBV5-4 and TRBJ1-2, with D possibly being TRBD1 (6 bases). The ends were cut back, 4 bases at V and 2 bases at J, with 15 bases in the middle. The CDR3 is 15 residues long. CDR1 and CDR2 from the germline V gene are SGHNT and YYREEE (reference sequence). CDR3 nucleotides: TGTGCCAGCAGCCCCGCGGGGGGCTCCAACTATGGCTACACCTTC. Translating gives CASSPAGGSNYGYTF.

Regarding this clone: This specimen includes other DNA sequences encoding the same CDR3. The V gene is TRBV3-1 (or the pseudogene TRBV3-2), the J gene TRBJ1-1, with D unclear. This CDR3 is 12 amino acids long. Trimming took off 0 bases at V and 6 bases at J, with 5 bases between the two ends. Per the germline V gene, CDR1 is LGHDT and CDR2 is YNNKEL (reference sequence). CDR3 nucleotide sequence: TGTGCCAGCAGCCAAGATCCCGCTGAAGCTTTCTTT. Its protein product is CASSQDPAEAFF.

This rearrangement joins TRBV9 to TRBJ1-2; D call uncertain. The CDR3 extends over 9 amino acids. V lost 10 bases to trimming and J lost 8 bases, with 9 bases between them. Germline CDR1 and CDR2: SGDLS and YYNGEE. As DNA, the CDR3 is TGTGCCCGTAAGAGGGGCTACACCTTC. Encoded protein: CARKRGYTF.

The chain links TRBV5-1 to TRBJ2-5; 10 nucleotides agree with TRBD1. V was pared by 6 bases and J by 4 bases, with 3 bases of the junction left unmatched. The CDR3 spans 13 residues. Germline V gene data show CDR1 as SGHRS and CDR2 as YFSETQ. In DNA, the CDR3 is TGCGCCAGCACCAGGGACAGGGGAGAGACCCAGTACTTC. It specifies CASTRDRGETQYF.

The CDR3 bases are TGTGCCGGTCAGGACAGGACCAACTATGGCTACACCTTC. Translating it yields CAGQDRTNYGYTF. The chain employs TRBV28 and TRBJ1-2; 7 nucleotides match TRBD1. The V gene's germline CDR1 is MDHEN and CDR2 SYDVKM. This CDR3 has 13 amino acids. With 11 bases clipped from V and 2 bases from J, the junction kept 8 bases outside the gene matches.

The rearrangement joins TRBV18 to TRBJ2-7, with TRBD1 as a possible D gene (6 bases). The CDR3 sequence is 16 residues long. Trimming removed 5 bases at V and 2 bases at J, with 19 bases between. Germline assignment: CDR1 KGHSH and CDR2 LQKENI. The CDR3 nucleotides read TGTGCCAGCTCAAGGCGGTCGGGACAAGGGGCCTACGAGCAGTACTTC. This gives the protein CASSRRSGQGAYEQYF.

The chain uses TRBV19 and TRBJ1-1, with D unclear. V dropped 6 bases and J dropped 4 bases, with 12 bases sitting between them. The germline gives CDR1 LNHDA, CDR2 SQIVND (reference sequence). This CDR3 is 13 amino acids long. In DNA form, the CDR3 reads TGTGCCAGTAGCGATACACCTCTCACTGAAGCTTTCTTT. Amino acid sequence: CASSDTPLTEAFF.

The genes are TRBV28 and TRBJ1-1, with D tentatively TRBD1 (5 bases). Germline loops: CDR1 MDHEN, CDR2 SYDVKM. V lost 7 bases to trimming and J lost 3 bases, with 18 bases between them. CDR3 length: 15 amino acids. The CDR3 sequence: CASIPPRGTHTEAFF. For the CDR3, the DNA is TGTGCCAGCATTCCACCCCGGGGGACCCACACTGAAGCTTTCTTT.

The chain's CDR3 is CASSLDRGYAQHF. CDR3 sequence (DNA): TGTGCCAGCAGTTTGGACAGGGGGTACGCCCAGCATTTT. V usage is TRBV12-3 or TRBV12-4 and J usage is TRBJ1-5, with TRBD1 identical over 10 bases. V lost 3 bases, J lost 11 bases, and 4 bases stayed unmatched. CDR3 length equals 13 residues.

The V call is TRBV19, the J call TRBJ2-3; D may be TRBD1 (6 bases). The CDR3 has 14 residues. V lost 8 bases and J lost 3, with 15 bases in between. From germline, CDR1 is LNHDA and CDR2 SQIVND (reference sequence). The CDR3 DNA follows: TGTGCCAGTTCTTCGGTAGGGGGAACAGATACGCAGTATTTT. Translation gives CASSSVGGTDTQYF.

This chain connects TRBV19 to TRBJ1-5; TRBD1 agrees at 9 bases. The ends lost 4 bases at V and 6 bases at J; junction bases unmatched: 7. This CDR3 is built from 15 residues. CDR1 and CDR2 from the germline V gene are LNHDA and SQIVND (reference sequence). CDR3 protein: CASSKDRGVGQPQHF. The CDR3 bases are TGTGCCAGTAGTAAAGACAGGGGGGTTGGTCAGCCCCAGCATTTT.

The chain carries TRBV7-9 and TRBJ1-1; D is possibly TRBD1 (6 bases). The V end lost 8 bases, the J end lost 3 bases, and 16 bases lay between the germline ends. Germline CDR1 and CDR2: SEHNR and FQNEAQ (reference sequence). The CDR3 is 14 amino acids. The CDR3 loop reads CASRQVREDTEAFF. The DNA of the CDR3 is TGTGCCAGCCGACAGGTCAGAGAGGACACTGAAGCTTTCTTT.

The genes are TRBV5-1 and TRBJ2-3; D unclear. CDR1 and CDR2 from the germline V gene are SGHRS and YFSETQ. The CDR3 totals 16 residues. Trimming cost V 3 bases and J 2 bases, with 16 bases left between them. In nucleotides, the CDR3 is TGCGCCAGCAGCTCCCCGTTACGTGGCCCCACAGATACGCAGTATTTT. This codes for CASSSPLRGPTDTQYF.

The chain has TRBV5-1 and TRBJ1-3, with D unresolved. V lost 0 bases, J lost 0 bases, and 7 bases lay in between. The CDR3 extends over 15 amino acids. The V gene's germline CDR1 is SGHRS and CDR2 YFSETQ. CDR3 nucleotides: TGCGCCAGCAGCTTGGGGGAGATCTCTGGAAACACCATATATTTT. This gives the protein CASSLGEISGNTIYF. The whole variable domain, filled in from reference TRBV5-1 and TRBJ1-3, reads KAGVTQTPRYLIKTRGQQVTLSCSPISGHRSVSWYQQTPGQGLQFLFEYFSETQRNKGNFPGRFSGRQFSNSRSEMNVSTLELGDSALYLCASSLGEISGNTIYFGEGSWLTVV.

The chain has TRBV5-1 and TRBJ2-2; perhaps TRBD1 as D (7 bases). Germline V CDR1 and CDR2: SGHRS, YFSETQ. The CDR3 is made up of 16 amino acids. V was clipped by 0 bases and J by 4 bases, with 13 bases between them. CDR3: CASSLEGASATGELFF. The CDR3 DNA sequence: TGCGCCAGCAGCTTGGAGGGGGCTAGCGCCACCGGGGAGCTGTTTTTT.

The chain is built from TRBV2 and TRBJ1-2; perhaps TRBD1 as D (5 bases). V lost 6 bases to trimming and J lost 3 bases, with 8 bases between them. From germline, CDR1 is SNHLY and CDR2 FYNNEI. This CDR3 spans 12 amino acids. The CDR3 nucleotides read TGTGCCAGCAGCCTGACAGACTATGGCTACACCTTC. It codes for CASSLTDYGYTF.

The V and J genes are TRBV12-3 or TRBV12-4 and TRBJ2-1; TRBD2 agrees at 7 bases. V shed 8 bases, J shed 4 bases, and the junction held 5 bases outside the gene matches. The CDR3 loop spans 13 amino acids. The CDR3: CASGRERYNEQFF. The CDR3 DNA follows: TGTGCCAGCGGGCGGGAGAGATACAATGAGCAGTTCTTC.

Only one count was recorded for this clone. This chain joins TRBV4-2 and TRBJ2-7; 7 bases agree with TRBD2. The V and J ends lost 1 base and 2 bases, in that order; junction bases with no gene match: 5. CDR1 is LGHNA, CDR2 YNFKEQ, per germline. The CDR3 has 15 residues. The chain's CDR3 is CASSQVLASTYEQYF. The DNA for the CDR3 is TGTGCCAGCAGCCAAGTACTAGCGAGTACCTACGAGCAGTACTTC.

The chain uses TRBV6-6 and TRBJ1-5, with 8 bases aligning to TRBD1. Losses at the gene ends were 6 bases for V and 7 bases for J; bases not matched to a gene: 5. Germline V CDR1 and CDR2: MNHNY, SVGAGI (reference sequence). This CDR3 has 13 amino acids. Here the CDR3 DNA reads TGTGCCAGCAGAGAGACAGGGGACCAGCCCCAGCATTTT. This sequence encodes CASRETGDQPQHF.

The genes are TRBV7-3 and TRBJ1-4; D gene unclear. Germline V CDR1 and CDR2: SGHTA, FQGTGA. Between the trimmed V and J ends, which lost 5 bases and 7 bases, there was a span of 11 bases. The CDR3 length is 13 residues. In DNA, the CDR3 is TGTGCCAGCAGCCGAGTTCCTGGTGAAAAACTGTTTTTT. It translates to CASSRVPGEKLFF.

This clone was seen only once. The rearrangement uses TRBV19 and TRBJ1-2, with 8 bases fitting TRBD1. Germline V gene sequence: CDR1 LNHDA, CDR2 SQIVND (reference sequence). The CDR3 has 14 amino acids. V was pared by 3 bases and J by 8 bases, with 8 bases of the junction left unmatched. The CDR3, as DNA: TGTGCCAGTAGTATCTCCCAGGGGGCTAGGGGCTACACCTTC. Translating it yields CASSISQGARGYTF.

The genes are TRBV5-4 and TRBJ2-7, with D possibly being TRBD2 (7 bases). CDR1 and CDR2 from the germline V gene are SGHNT and YYREEE (reference sequence). The CDR3 runs to 15 residues. The V end was cut by 3 bases, the J end by 3 bases, with 16 bases between. CDR3 nucleotides: TGTGCCAGCAGCTCACAGGGAGGGGGAGGCTACGAGCAGTACTTC. Amino acid sequence: CASSSQGGGGYEQYF.

V gene TRBV5-4 combines with J gene TRBJ1-6, with D tentatively TRBD1 (6 bases). The CDR3 runs to 13 residues. V gave up 4 bases and J gave up 15 bases, with 17 bases separating them. The germline V gene encodes CDR1 SGHNT and CDR2 YYREEE (reference sequence). DNA for the CDR3: TGTGCCAGCAGCGACGGCGGCCCCAGGGGCCTCCACTTT. Protein sequence: CASSDGGPRGLHF.

The rearrangement links TRBV18 to TRBJ1-2; D call uncertain. V was pared by 3 bases and J by 8 bases, with 16 bases between. Germline CDR1 reads KGHSH; CDR2 reads LQKENI. The CDR3 length is 14 residues. CDR3: CASSPSPGAEGYTF. CDR3 DNA sequence: TGTGCCAGCTCACCGTCTCCGGGAGCAGAGGGCTACACCTTC.

The gene calls are TRBV24-1 and TRBJ2-7, with D possibly TRBD1 on 6 matching bases. The CDR3 spans 13 residues. Between the trimmed V and J ends, which lost 3 bases and 1 base, there was a span of 6 bases. Germline loops: CDR1 KGHDR, CDR2 SFDVKD. DNA of the CDR3: TGTGCCACCAGTGATACAGGGTCCTACGAGCAGTACTTC. This codes for CATSDTGSYEQYF.